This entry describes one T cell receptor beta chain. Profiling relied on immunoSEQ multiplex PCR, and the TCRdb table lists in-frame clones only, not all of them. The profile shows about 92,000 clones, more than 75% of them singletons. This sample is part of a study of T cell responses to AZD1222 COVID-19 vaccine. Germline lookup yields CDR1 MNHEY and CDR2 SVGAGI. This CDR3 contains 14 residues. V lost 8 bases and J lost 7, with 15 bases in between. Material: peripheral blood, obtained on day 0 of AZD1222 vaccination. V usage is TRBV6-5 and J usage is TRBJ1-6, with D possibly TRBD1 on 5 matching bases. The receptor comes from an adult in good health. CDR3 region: CASYRAGLNSPLHF. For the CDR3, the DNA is TGTGCCAGCTATAGGGCAGGGTTAAATTCACCCCTCCACTTT.